What follows are 27 T cell receptor beta chains derived from one specimen sequenced in a study of CD8 T cells in ankylosing spondylitis. MiXCR, applied by TCRdb to the 5' RACE reads, yields one record per CDR3 protein. The table lists around 180,000 distinct CDR3 sequences, 10% to 15% of them singletons. Sequencing was done on a sample of blood, either unsorted or a sorted T cell fraction (not recorded which). Receptors were obtained from a female donor with ankylosing spondylitis or in good health (not recorded which).

The chain's CDR3 is CASSPTSGAAYEQYF. CDR3 bases: TGTGCCAGTAGTCCGACTAGCGGGGCAGCTTACGAGCAGTACTTC. This sequence joins TRBV19 and TRBJ2-7, with 11 bases fitting TRBD2. CDR3 size: 15 residues. Germline trimming cut 5 bases from V and 4 bases from J; bases unmatched to any gene: 7. CDR1 LNHDA and CDR2 SQIVND come from the germline V gene (reference sequence). The full variable domain, rest sourced from reference TRBV19 and TRBJ2-7, is DGGITQSPKYLFRKEGQNVTLSCEQNLNHDAMYWYRQDPGQGLRLIYYSQIVNDFQKGDIAEGYSVSREKKESFPLTVTSAQKNPTAFYLCASSPTSGAAYEQYFGPGTRLTVT.

This clonotype was recorded many times. The chain carries TRBV3-1 and TRBJ2-7, with TRBD2 identical over 11 bases. The germline gives CDR1 LGHDT, CDR2 YNNKEL (reference sequence). The CDR3 has 15 residues. The trim removed 5 bases at V and 3 bases at J, leaving 6 bases unmatched. The CDR3 spells CASSWILAGDYEQYF. CDR3 nucleotides: TGTGCCAGCAGCTGGATACTAGCGGGGGACTACGAGCAGTACTTC.

The sample holds a few counts of this clonotype. The V and J genes are TRBV7-2 and TRBJ2-5; D perhaps matches TRBD2 (8 bases). CDR3 size: 14 residues. Trimming removed 4 bases from V and 7 bases from J, with 16 bases in between. In germline, CDR1 is SGHTA, CDR2 FQGNSA. The CDR3 DNA is TGTGCCAGCAGCTACAGGGGACTAGTTGGGACCCAGTACTTC. Its translation: CASSYRGLVGTQYF.

This clonotype showed up just a few times. The rearrangement links TRBV5-1 to TRBJ1-2; D ambiguous. Germline CDR1 and CDR2: SGHRS and YFSETQ. Trimming stripped 0 bases from V and 3 bases from J, with 9 bases between. The CDR3 runs to 14 residues. The CDR3 nucleotides read TGCGCCAGCAGCTTGGGGTGGACGGACTATGGCTACACCTTC. The encoded protein is CASSLGWTDYGYTF.

The table lists this clonotype with many counts. The rearrangement links TRBV5-5 to TRBJ1-1, with D possibly TRBD1 on 5 matching bases. V lost 4 bases and J lost 4, with 14 bases in between. In germline, CDR1 is SGHKS, CDR2 YYEKEE (reference sequence). The CDR3 totals 14 residues. Here the CDR3 DNA reads TGTGCCAGCAGCCCAAGGGGTGGGACCACTGAAGCTTTCTTT. It encodes CASSPRGGTTEAFF.

This clonotype has more than one count but fewer than ten. V usage is TRBV28 and J usage is TRBJ2-5; TRBD2 is a possible D gene (5 bases). The CDR3 consists of 14 residues. CDR1 is MDHEN, CDR2 SYDVKM, per germline. V shed 5 bases and J shed 3 bases, with 13 bases lying between them. The CDR3, as DNA: TGTGCCAGCAGTCCGCGACGGGAAAAAGAGACCCAGTACTTC. Its protein product is CASSPRREKETQYF.

This clonotype was counted ten times or more. The genes are TRBV11-2 and TRBJ1-1; D uncertain. Trimming shortened V by 5 bases and J by 11 bases, and 21 bases separated the two germline ends. The CDR3 consists of 14 residues. Germline loops: CDR1 SGHAT, CDR2 FQNNGV. CDR3 DNA sequence: TGTGCCAGCAGCCCGCCAAGGAACCTATATCGGGCTTTCTTT. Its translation is CASSPPRNLYRAFF. The full variable domain, with the rest looked up from reference TRBV11-2 and TRBJ1-1, is EAGVAQSPRYKIIEKRQSVAFWCNPISGHATLYWYQQILGQGPKLLIQFQNNGVVDDSQLPKDRFSAERLKGVDSTLKIQPAKLEDSAVYLCASSPPRNLYRAFFGQGTRLTVV.

As regards this clonotype: Relative to the germline gene, one junction end is altered; a read error may explain this. This sequence joins TRBV7-2 and TRBJ1-5, with TRBD1 matching over 7 bases. CDR1 is SGHTA, CDR2 FQGNSA, per germline. The CDR3 loop spans 13 amino acids. CDR3 protein: CDSSLAAGGPQHF. CDR3 nucleotide sequence: TGTGACAGCAGCCTCGCGGCAGGGGGGCCCCAGCATTTT.

This clonotype has just a few counts. V is TRBV7-2 and J is TRBJ1-1; D remains unclear. Germline V gene data show CDR1 as SGHTA and CDR2 as FQGNSA. The CDR3 sequence is 12 residues long. V was cut by 5 bases and J by 6 bases, with 10 bases left in between. Here the CDR3 reads CASSPQFAEAFF. CDR3 sequence (DNA): TGTGCCAGCAGCCCTCAATTCGCTGAAGCTTTCTTT. The complete variable domain, with remaining parts taken from reference TRBV7-2 and TRBJ1-1, reads GAGVSQSPSNKVTEKGKDVELRCDPISGHTALYWYRQSLGQGLEFLIYFQGNSAPDKSGLPSDRFSAERTGGSVSTLTIQRTQQEDSAVYLCASSPQFAEAFFGQGTRLTVV.

This clonotype was recorded a few times. The chain uses TRBV4-2 and TRBJ2-3; 12 positions match TRBD2. This CDR3 comprises 18 residues. Germline V gene data show CDR1 as LGHNA and CDR2 as YNFKEQ. Losses at the gene ends were 2 bases for V and 3 bases for J; bases not matched to a gene: 9. CDR3: CASSQPDTTSGRTDTQYF. CDR3 DNA sequence: TGTGCCAGCAGCCAACCCGACACGACTAGCGGGAGAACAGATACGCAGTATTTT.

The rearrangement joins TRBV20-1 to TRBJ2-7; 11 nucleotides agree with TRBD2. V gave up 6 bases and J gave up 0 bases; unmatched junction bases: 4. Germline V lookup: CDR1 DFQATT, CDR2 SNEGSKA (reference sequence). The CDR3 is 14 amino acids. The DNA of the CDR3 is TGCAGTGCCCTTCTAGCGGGAGGCTCCTACGAGCAGTACTTC. Protein product: CSALLAGGSYEQYF.

This clonotype was seen many times. The rearrangement links TRBV12-3 or TRBV12-4 to TRBJ2-1, with D possibly TRBD2 on 6 matching bases. V shed 7 bases and J shed 6 bases, with 19 bases lying between them. CDR3 size: 15 residues. CDR3 in DNA: TGTGCCAGCACCACCGGGACGTCGGGGGTCAATGAGCAGTTCTTC. Translating gives CASTTGTSGVNEQFF.

Only a few counts were recorded for this clonotype. The rearrangement uses TRBV20-1 and TRBJ2-7; 10 nucleotides agree with TRBD2. Trimming removed 3 bases from V and 6 bases from J; junction bases left unmatched: 8. CDR1 DFQATT and CDR2 SNEGSKA come from the germline V gene (reference sequence). The CDR3 extends over 14 amino acids. The CDR3 loop reads CSARGLAGVGEQYF. The CDR3 DNA reads TGCAGTGCTAGGGGCCTAGCGGGAGTTGGCGAGCAGTACTTC.

The V and J genes are TRBV21-1 and TRBJ2-7; the table's D call of TRBD1 was not tested on the DNA. TRBV21-1 is assigned pseudogene status. This CDR3 comprises 15 residues. CDR3 nucleotide sequence: TGTGCCAGCAGCAAGACGGGACAGAGCTCCTACGAGCAGTACTTC. Its protein is CASSKTGQSSYEQYF.

The chain has TRBV7-2 and TRBJ2-7; 13 bases line up with TRBD2. Germline V gene sequence: CDR1 SGHTA, CDR2 FQGNSA. The CDR3 covers 15 residues. Germline trimming cut 5 bases from V and 5 bases from J; bases unmatched to any gene: 6. The CDR3 DNA reads as TGTGCCAGCAGCCCTCGGACTAGCGGGGGTCACGAGCAGTACTTC. This sequence encodes CASSPRTSGGHEQYF.

This clonotype was observed many times. This chain uses TRBV7-8 with TRBJ1-1; D gene ambiguous. V was cut by 1 base and J by 1 base, with 10 bases left in between. The germline V gene has CDR1 SGHVS and CDR2 FQNEAQ. CDR3 length equals 15 residues. In nucleotides, the CDR3 is TGTGCCAGCAGCTTAGGGTCCCCTCCGAACACTGAAGCTTTCTTT. It is translated as CASSLGSPPNTEAFF. The full variable domain, in which reference TRBV7-8 and TRBJ1-1 provide the parts outside the CDR3, is GAGVSQSPRYKVAKRGQDVALRCDPISGHVSLFWYQQALGQGPEFLTYFQNEAQLDKSGLPSDRFFAERPEGSVSTLKIQRTQQEDSAVYLCASSLGSPPNTEAFFGQGTRLTVV.

This chain connects TRBV20-1 to TRBJ1-5, with a tentative D call TRBD1 (5 bases). V was pared by 1 base and J by 7 bases, with 17 bases between. The CDR3 sequence is 15 residues long. The V gene's germline CDR1 is DFQATT and CDR2 SNEGSKA (reference sequence). The CDR3 DNA reads as TGCAGTGCTAGAGCCCCGGGTGTCCGGGGGCAGCCCCAGCATTTT. Translating gives CSARAPGVRGQPQHF.

This clonotype appeared many times. The J gene is TRBJ1-4, the V gene TRBV11-2; unclear D gene. The CDR3 length is 15 residues. The germline CDR1 and CDR2 sequences are SGHAT and FQNNGV. Between the trimmed V and J ends, which lost 5 bases and 3 bases, there was a span of 13 bases. CDR3 sequence (DNA): TGTGCCAGCAGCCCCCGGACGGCTTCTAATGAAAAACTGTTTTTT. It translates to CASSPRTASNEKLFF. Combining the CDR3 with reference TRBV11-2 and TRBJ1-4 gives the whole variable domain EAGVAQSPRYKIIEKRQSVAFWCNPISGHATLYWYQQILGQGPKLLIQFQNNGVVDDSQLPKDRFSAERLKGVDSTLKIQPAKLEDSAVYLCASSPRTASNEKLFFGSGTQLSVL.

This clonotype was seen ten or more times. The V gene is TRBV5-1, the J gene TRBJ2-2; perhaps TRBD1 as D (5 bases). CDR1 SGHRS and CDR2 YFSETQ come from the germline V gene. The germline V and J ends were trimmed by 4 bases and 3 bases, with 13 bases remaining between them. This CDR3 is built from 15 residues. This CDR3 is CASSKGQGYTGELFF. As DNA, the CDR3 is TGCGCCAGCAGCAAGGGGCAGGGTTACACCGGGGAGCTGTTTTTT.

This clonotype appeared a single time. The germline gene is not matched at one end of the junction; a read error may be the cause. The chain has TRBV7-9 and TRBJ1-1; D gene unclear. Germline V gives CDR1 SEHNR, CDR2 FQNEAQ (reference sequence). The CDR3 sequence is 12 residues long. The CDR3 reads CANSLEGTEAFF. The CDR3 DNA sequence: TGTGCCAACAGCTTGGAAGGCACTGAAGCTTTCTTT.

The chain combines TRBV11-2 with TRBJ2-3; 14 nucleotides line up with TRBD2. The CDR3 runs 17 residues. Germline V gives CDR1 SGHAT, CDR2 FQNNGV. V gave up 4 bases and J gave up 5 bases; unmatched junction bases: 8. The CDR3 here is CASSSRLAGGGGDTQYF. CDR3 bases: TGTGCCAGCAGCTCCCGACTAGCGGGAGGGGGGGGAGATACGCAGTATTTT.

The chain carries TRBV25-1 and TRBJ1-3; 7 positions agree with TRBD1. V lost 4 bases to trimming and J lost 4 bases; unmatched junction nucleotides: 4. Germline-derived CDR1 and CDR2 are MGHDK and SYGVNS. This CDR3 has 14 residues. Here the CDR3 reads CASSGRTGGNTIYF. The CDR3 bases are TGTGCCAGCAGTGGAAGGACAGGAGGAAACACCATATATTTT.

In its sample, this clonotype was seen many times. The V and J genes are TRBV4-2 and TRBJ2-3; 7 nucleotides agree with TRBD2. J gave up 0 bases and V 4 bases, and 25 bases lay outside the gene matches. Germline CDR1 is LGHNA and CDR2 is YNFKEQ. This CDR3 has 22 residues. The CDR3 nucleotides read TGTGCCAGCAGCCGTTCTGGTAGTCGGGCGGGAGACCTCAGAGGGAGCACAGATACGCAGTATTTT. Translation: CASSRSGSRAGDLRGSTDTQYF.

This clonotype was counted a few times. The chain carries TRBV18 and TRBJ2-3; 10 bases align to TRBD1. This CDR3 contains 16 residues. Germline values: CDR1 KGHSH, CDR2 LQKENI. Trimming removed 3 bases from V and 7 bases from J; junction bases left unmatched: 10. CDR3 bases: TGTGCCAGCTCACCGCGGACAGGGGGTTCGTCCCATACGCAGTATTTT. This sequence encodes CASSPRTGGSSHTQYF. The variable domain in full, with the rest retrieved from reference TRBV18 and TRBJ2-3, is NAGVMQNPRHLVRRRGQEARLRCSPMKGHSHVYWYRQLPEEGLKFMVYLQKENIIDESGMPKERFSAEFPKEGPSILRIQQVVRGDSAAYFCASSPRTGGSSHTQYFGPGTRLTVL.

This clonotype was detected a few times. The V and J genes are TRBV20-1 and TRBJ2-1; D may be TRBD1 (8 bases). The CDR3 is 15 amino acids. V dropped 5 bases and J dropped 7 bases, with 21 bases sitting between them. Germline-derived CDR1 and CDR2 are DFQATT and SNEGSKA (reference sequence). CDR3 DNA: TGCAGTGCTGGCGCAGGGGGCGGGGGTGTAAATGAGCAGTTCTTC. This codes for CSAGAGGGGVNEQFF.

Turning to this clonotype: This may arise from a read error, as a much more abundant clone is one base away. The rearrangement links TRBV5-1 to TRBJ1-2, with a tentative D call TRBD1 (5 bases). The V gene's germline CDR1 is SGHRS and CDR2 YFSETQ. The CDR3 runs to 13 residues. V was clipped by 4 bases and J by 7 bases, with 14 bases between them. Here the CDR3 reads CASSGRDHLGYTF. The CDR3 coding sequence is TGCGCCAGCAGCGGTAGGGACCACCTTGGCTACACCTTC.

In the case of this clonotype: Being one base from a much bigger clone, this may be a read error. The rearrangement uses TRBV20-1 and TRBJ2-1; D gene unclear. Germline assignment: CDR1 DFQATT and CDR2 SNEGSKA (reference sequence). The length of the CDR3 is 15 residues. CDR3 residues: CSANPQSAPYNEQVF. The CDR3 DNA is TGCAGTGCGAACCCTCAGAGCGCGCCCTACAATGAGCAGGTCTTC.